The rows below give T cell receptor beta chains drawn from one sample of a study of OX40 agonist ivuxolimab in advanced cancers. Profiling relied on immunoSEQ multiplex PCR, and the TCRdb table lists in-frame clones only, not all of them. The data contain about 69,000 clones, roughly 90% of them singletons. Material: CD4+ or CD8+ T cells sorted from blood, obtained in a trial of the OX40 agonist ivuxolimab. Every receptor here comes from an adult with an advanced solid tumor such as melanoma, head and neck, liver or kidney cancer. Both conserved end residues are part of each CDR3. A D gene is named only where the DNA matches it firmly. Clone size is stated in some rows and not others, as once, few, many or a class when expanded.

NA	NA	TRBJ1-2	TRBV30	CAWSKGKNYGYTF	TGTGCCTGGAGTAAGGGCAAGAACTATGGCTACACCTTC
NA	NA	TRBJ1-2	TRBV28	CASQYTRRGEYYGYTF	TGTGCCAGCCAGTACACTAGGCGGGGAGAGTACTATGGCTACACCTTC
NA	NA	TRBJ1-4	TRBV6-1	CASSEALGGGSEKLFF	TGTGCCAGCAGTGAAGCGCTGGGGGGCGGCAGTGAAAAACTGTTTTTT
NA	TRBD2	TRBJ2-1	TRBV25-1	CASSDRGRAPHNEQFF	TGTGCCAGCAGTGACCGGGGGAGGGCACCCCACAATGAGCAGTTCTTC
NA	TRBD1	TRBJ1-5	TRBV7-2	CASSSGQGWIPQHF	TGTGCCAGCAGCTCAGGACAGGGATGGATACCCCAGCATTTT
NA	TRBD2	TRBJ2-7	TRBV19	CARGSSGAPSYEQYF	TGTGCCAGGGGATCTAGCGGAGCCCCCTCCTACGAGCAGTACTTC
NA	NA	TRBJ2-4	TRBV7-8	CASSLGDSLNIQYF	TGTGCCAGCAGCTTGGGAGACAGTTTAAACATTCAGTACTTC
NA	TRBD1	TRBJ1-4	TRBV28	CASSWGRGGSVEKLFF	TGTGCCAGCAGTTGGGGCAGGGGGGGTTCGGTTGAAAAACTGTTTTTT
NA	TRBD1	TRBJ2-3	TRBV7-2	CASSRDRSRYTQYF	TGTGCCAGCAGCCGGGACAGGTCCCGATATACGCAGTATTTT
NA	NA	TRBJ1-1	TRBV5-1	CASSQRGGGDPEAFF	TGCGCCAGCAGCCAAAGAGGAGGGGGGGATCCTGAAGCTTTCTTT
NA	TRBD2	TRBJ2-3	TRBV7-3	CASSRREGGPSTQYF	TGTGCCAGCAGCAGGCGGGAGGGTGGCCCGAGTACGCAGTATTTT
NA	TRBD1	TRBJ1-2	TRBV7-6	CASSLETGGYDGYTF	TGTGCCAGCAGCTTAGAGACAGGGGGCTATGATGGCTACACCTTC
NA	TRBD2	TRBJ2-1	TRBV11-3	CASSRSGVNEQFF	TGTGCCAGCAGCCGTAGCGGGGTCAATGAGCAGTTCTTC
NA	NA	TRBJ1-1	TRBV10-2	CASNREGSTEAFF	TGCGCCAGCAACAGGGAGGGTAGCACTGAAGCTTTCTTT
NA	NA	TRBJ1-6	TRBV9	CASSVVGTGTSPLHF	TGTGCCAGCAGCGTAGTGGGGACTGGCACTTCACCCCTCCACTTT
NA	NA	TRBJ2-7	TRBV28	CASSAPGLWNEQYF	TGTGCCAGCAGTGCCCCTGGGCTGTGGAACGAGCAGTACTTC
NA	NA	TRBJ2-6	TRBV6-1	CASKLSYGANVLTF	TGTGCTTCAAAGCTGAGTTACGGGGCCAACGTCCTGACTTTC
NA	TRBD1	TRBJ1-1	TRBV2	CASRRTGGTEAFF	TGTGCCAGCAGACGGACAGGGGGGACTGAAGCTTTCTTT
NA	TRBD2	TRBJ2-3	TRBV5-8	CASSFRTSGREYF	TGTGCCAGCAGCTTCCGGACTAGCGGGAGGGAGTATTTT
NA	TRBD2	TRBJ2-1	TRBV19	CASSETSVMSAFF	TGTGCCAGTTCCGAGACTAGCGTGATGAGCGCGTTCTTC
NA	NA	TRBJ2-7	TRBV18	CASSGRVGEQYF	TGTGCCAGCTCGGGCAGGGTGGGCGAGCAGTACTTC
NA	NA	TRBJ2-1	TRBV19	CASSMSRSSYNEQFF	TGTGCCAGTAGTATGTCCCGAAGCTCCTACAATGAGCAGTTCTTC
NA	TRBD1	TRBJ2-7	TRBV20-1	CSANLGGKWGF	TGCAGCGCCAACTTAGGGGGCAAGTGGGGTTTC
once	NA	TRBJ1-5	TRBV27	CASSRRRDQPQHF	TGTGCCAGCAGTAGGAGGAGAGATCAGCCCCAGCATTTT
NA	NA	TRBJ1-1	TRBV7-3	CASSLTGGSGTEAFF	TGTGCCAGCAGCTTAACCGGGGGGAGTGGAACTGAAGCTTTCTTT
NA	NA	TRBJ2-7	TRBV18	CASSPPNSGQYEQYF	TGTGCCAGCTCACCACCGAATTCCGGCCAGTACGAGCAGTACTTC
NA	TRBD1	TRBJ1-2	TRBV5-5	CASSANTGANYGYTF	TGTGCCAGCAGCGCCAATACAGGGGCTAACTATGGCTACACCTTC
NA	NA	TRBJ2-4	TRBV6-6	CASSPWGREYKNIQYF	TGTGCCAGCAGCCCCTGGGGCAGGGAATACAAAAACATTCAGTACTTC
NA	TRBD1	TRBJ1-2	TRBV7-9	CASSADRTSGYTF	TGTGCCAGCAGCGCGGACAGGACCTCCGGCTACACCTTC
NA	TRBD2	TRBJ2-1	TRBV5-1	CASSSGTSGSYNEQFF	TGCGCCAGCAGCTCTGGGACTAGCGGCTCCTACAATGAGCAGTTCTTC
NA	TRBD1	TRBJ2-3	TRBV5-6	CASSLQGASTDTQYF	TGTGCCAGCAGCTTGCAGGGGGCGTCCACAGATACGCAGTATTTT
NA	NA	TRBJ2-2	TRBV5-1	CASSLVRDRNTGELFF	TGCGCCAGCAGCTTGGTGCGGGACAGGAACACCGGGGAGCTGTTTTTT
NA	NA	TRBJ2-3	TRBV10-1	CASSGPGRRSTDTQYF	TGCGCCAGCAGTGGGCCGGGGCGTCGTAGCACAGATACGCAGTATTTT
NA	NA	TRBJ1-1	TRBV18	CASSPGPQAFF	TGTGCCAGCTCACCGGGGCCCCAAGCTTTCTTT
NA	TRBD1	TRBJ1-4	TRBV5-8	CASSTGDRALEKLFF	TGTGCCAGCAGCACAGGGGACAGGGCACTAGAAAAACTGTTTTTT
once	TRBD2	TRBJ2-3	TRBV27	CASRKLAGRLDTQYF	TGTGCCAGCAGAAAACTAGCGGGCCGGTTAGATACGCAGTATTTT
NA	NA	TRBJ1-1	TRBV5-4	CASSLMNTEAFF	TGTGCCAGCAGCTTAATGAACACTGAAGCTTTCTTT
NA	TRBD2	TRBJ2-1	TRBV27	CASSPGLAGVRSSYNEQFF	TGTGCCAGCAGCCCGGGACTAGCGGGAGTCAGGAGCTCCTACAATGAGCAGTTCTTC
NA	TRBD2	TRBJ2-1	TRBV12-5	CASGPGTSGSVNEQFF	TGTGCTAGTGGACCCGGGACTAGCGGGAGTGTCAATGAGCAGTTCTTC
NA	TRBD2	TRBJ2-1	TRBV7-6	CASSPGGAGGYNEQFF	TGTGCCAGCAGCCCCGGGGGAGCGGGAGGGTACAATGAGCAGTTCTTC
NA	NA	TRBJ2-5	TRBV7-9	CASSLRVRETQYF	TGTGCCAGCAGCTTAAGGGTGAGAGAGACCCAGTACTTC
NA	NA	TRBJ1-5	TRBV19	CASSITGGGQPQHF	TGTGCCAGTAGTATTACCGGGGGGGGTCAGCCCCAGCATTTT